The present entry profiles one TCR beta chain with its context. As processed by the authors: The authors estimated nucleated cell counts from reference gene primer amplification. Clones were read by immunoSEQ multiplex PCR, and TCRdb kept only the in-frame ones, dropping some. V and J calls and clone size come straight from that table; D and trimming were deduced from the DNA. The sample yields roughly 100,000 clones, more than 75% seen once. Germline CDR1 MNHEY, CDR2 SVGAGI. Trimming cost V 4 bases and J 7 bases; bases outside gene matches: 1. This CDR3 has 12 amino acids. This sample stems from a study of blood T cell repertoires in COVID-19. Study context: The analysed material was cDNA or gDNA that came from T cells, B-cell-depleted T cells, or PBMCs.

The source material was peripheral blood. This sequence originates from a man in his sixties with active or convalescent COVID-19. The chain carries TRBV6-5 and TRBJ1-3, with TRBD1 matching over 7 bases. Here the CDR3 DNA reads TGTGCCAGCAGTTCAGGGGGTAACACCATATATTTT. Its protein product is CASSSGGNTIYF.